This passage covers 10 T cell receptor beta chains from one sample sequenced in a study of T cells in tuberculosis. Cells were sorted from thawed PBMC rested overnight and stained with GMM-loaded CD1B tetramer, viability dye and anti-CD3. The CD1B tetramers carried C32 glucose monomycolate purified from Rhodococcus equi. Sequenced by immunoSEQ multiplex PCR; TCRdb stores in-frame clones only, minus some. The table lists roughly 92,000 clones, under 95% of them singletons. Sequenced: CD1b-GMM tetramer-negative cells sorted from PBMCs. These receptors all come from an adult woman with latent tuberculosis.

The J gene is TRBJ1-6, the V gene TRBV11-2; unclear D gene. The V and J ends lost 3 bases and 0 bases respectively, with 15 bases between them. The germline CDR1 and CDR2 sequences are SGHAT and FQNNGV. This CDR3 comprises 18 residues. The CDR3 DNA sequence: TGTGCCAGCAGCTTGCGGCGGAGGGATAGCTCCTATAATTCACCCCTCCACTTT. Its translation: CASSLRRRDSSYNSPLHF.

The chain carries TRBV27 and TRBJ2-5; no definite D call. The length of the CDR3 is 14 residues. Germline V gene data show CDR1 as MNHEY and CDR2 as SMNVEV (reference sequence). Deletions cut 5 bases from V and 1 base from J, with 11 bases between. CDR3 nucleotide sequence: TGTGCCAGCAGTCCACACCGATTCCAAGAGACCCAGTACTTC. Protein: CASSPHRFQETQYF.

The rearrangement links TRBV5-1 to TRBJ2-2; 9 bases are a match to TRBD1. Per germline, CDR1 SGHRS and CDR2 YFSETQ. V lost 0 bases, J lost 4 bases, and 4 bases stayed unmatched. The CDR3 extends over 16 amino acids. CDR3 protein: CASSLAGTGPTGELFF. DNA for the CDR3: TGCGCCAGCAGCTTGGCCGGGACAGGGCCCACCGGGGAGCTGTTTTTT.

In DNA, the CDR3 is TGTGCCAGCAGCCGGGACAGGGCCTCACCCCTCCACTTT. It codes for CASSRDRASPLHF. The chain has TRBV5-4 and TRBJ1-6, with TRBD1 identical over 9 bases. V lost 4 bases to trimming and J lost 10 bases; unmatched junction nucleotides: 3. The CDR3 consists of 13 residues. Per the germline V gene, CDR1 is SGHNT and CDR2 is YYREEE (reference sequence).

V gene TRBV5-1 combines with J gene TRBJ1-1, with D uncertain. Trimming removed 0 bases from V and 4 bases from J, with 13 bases in between. The CDR3 is 15 amino acids. Germline values: CDR1 SGHRS, CDR2 YFSETQ. CDR3 region: CASSLAPGMSTEAFF. For the CDR3, the DNA is TGCGCCAGCAGCTTGGCCCCGGGGATGAGCACTGAAGCTTTCTTT.

The chain recombines TRBV6-1 with TRBJ1-6; 10 bases match TRBD1. Per germline, CDR1 MNHNS and CDR2 SASEGT. Trimming at V came to 8 bases and at J to 5 bases, leaving 3 bases not matched to a gene. The CDR3 runs to 14 residues. The CDR3 bases are TGTGCCAGCTGCGGGACAGGGGATAATTCACCCCTCCACTTT. Its protein product is CASCGTGDNSPLHF.

V and J are TRBV6-6 and TRBJ2-3; 8 bases are shared with TRBD2. The V gene's germline CDR1 is MNHNY and CDR2 SVGAGI (reference sequence). This CDR3 region has 16 residues. Trimming at V came to 2 bases and at J to 4 bases, leaving 8 bases not matched to a gene. The CDR3 sequence is CASSYGAGGPPDTQYF. The DNA of the CDR3 is TGTGCCAGCAGTTACGGCGCGGGGGGCCCCCCAGATACGCAGTATTTT.

The chain couples TRBV18 to TRBJ2-1, with 9 nucleotides matching TRBD1. Germline V gene sequence: CDR1 KGHSH, CDR2 LQKENI. The CDR3 consists of 16 residues. Trimming removed 2 bases from V and 3 bases from J; junction bases left unmatched: 5. In DNA, the CDR3 is TGTGCCAGCTCACCATATGGGACAGGGTTCTACAATGAGCAGTTCTTC. Translation: CASSPYGTGFYNEQFF.

The V gene is TRBV6-1, the J gene TRBJ2-5; tentative D call: TRBD1 (5 bases). The J call is uncertain, as TRBJ2-7 better fits the DNA end. This CDR3 comprises 15 residues. Germline V gives CDR1 MNHNS, CDR2 SASEGT. This chain's CDR3 is CASSEWYRNSYEQYF. CDR3 in DNA: TGTGCCAGCAGTGAATGGTACAGGAACTCCTACGAGCAGTACTTC.

This sequence joins TRBV29-1 and TRBJ2-1, with 16 nucleotides matching TRBD2. Germline CDR1 reads SQVTM; CDR2 reads ANQGSEA. The CDR3 length is 17 residues. The trim removed 6 bases at V and 4 bases at J, leaving 9 bases unmatched. The CDR3 is CSVGGTSGGAGYNEQFF. The CDR3 nucleotides are TGCAGCGTCGGGGGGACTAGCGGGGGGGCCGGTTACAATGAGCAGTTCTTC.